This T cell receptor (beta chain) is from a study of cytomegalovirus exposure and HLA in healthy donors. Study-wide results and caveats: Most likely, a cluster of highly shared sequence variants arose as a sequencing artifact. TCR beta V segments were, for the most part, productive about 87% or about 30% of the time in an earlier analysis.

In the PCR, 60 Vbeta and 13 Jbeta primers were used. Sequencing was performed with immunoSEQ multiplex PCR; in TCRdb, only in-frame clones are kept and a portion is missing. The table lists about 140,000 clones, around 80% of them singletons, with approximately 1.5% in the top ten. While unrecorded immune exposures were likely, the donors were nominally healthy when sampled. Note on this clone: The antigen remains undetermined.

After removal of 2 bases from V and 1 base from J, the junction contained 5 bases not matched to a gene. The CDR3 extends over 15 amino acids. Looked up from germline, CDR1 is MNHEY and CDR2 is SVGAGI. The chain joins TRBV6-5 to TRBJ2-7, with 7 bases aligning to TRBD1. This TCR came from a man aged 25-45 years in good health and CMV-seropositive. Input material: PBMCs. The CDR3 protein is CASSYGTADSYEQYF. The DNA for the CDR3 is TGTGCCAGCAGTTACGGGACAGCAGATTCCTACGAGCAGTACTTC.